These 19 T cell receptor beta chains originate from one sample sequenced in a study of blood T cell repertoires in COVID-19. Data came from immunoSEQ multiplex PCR; TCRdb stores just in-frame clones and leaves some out. Here the sample spans about 32,000 clones, around nine tenths being singletons. Input material: peripheral blood. The receptors come from a woman aged 70 to 79 with active COVID-19.

The chain couples TRBV7-9 to TRBJ2-7, with a possible D match to TRBD2 (5 bases). The length of the CDR3 is 14 residues. The V end was cut by 5 bases, the J end by 9 bases, with 20 bases between. CDR1 is SEHNR and CDR2 is FQNEAQ in the germline V gene (reference sequence). CDR3 nucleotide sequence: TGTGCCAGCAGCACCCCGGGGAGCCCAATCGGGCAGTACTTC. It translates to CASSTPGSPIGQYF.

The chain links TRBV19 to TRBJ2-5; TRBD2 might be the D (6 bases). Trimming shortened V by 1 base and J by 4 bases, and 10 bases separated the two germline ends. This CDR3 region has 14 residues. Per germline, CDR1 LNHDA and CDR2 SQIVND (reference sequence). CDR3 loop: CASSIGQGGETQYF. The CDR3 DNA reads as TGTGCCAGTAGTATAGGGCAGGGAGGAGAGACCCAGTACTTC.

The rearrangement links TRBV5-1 to TRBJ2-1, with 8 bases identical to TRBD2. With V trimmed by 5 bases and J by 5 bases, 12 bases remained unmatched. Per the germline V gene, CDR1 is SGHRS and CDR2 is YFSETQ. This CDR3 spans 16 amino acids. The DNA for the CDR3 is TGCGCCAGCAGGACCTCCGGGACTAGTTTAGACAATGAGCAGTTCTTC. Translated: CASRTSGTSLDNEQFF.

V and J are TRBV7-3 and TRBJ1-1, with D unclear. Trimming removed 5 bases at V and 0 bases at J, with 7 bases between. The CDR3 has 13 amino acids. Germline lookup yields CDR1 SGHTA and CDR2 FQGTGA. The CDR3 loop is CASSKYMNTEAFF. CDR3 coding DNA: TGTGCCAGCAGCAAGTACATGAACACTGAAGCTTTCTTT.

The chain is built from TRBV19 and TRBJ2-2, with TRBD2 matching 10 bases. The ends lost 5 bases at V and 6 bases at J; junction bases unmatched: 6. The CDR3 runs 15 residues. The germline CDR1 and CDR2 sequences are LNHDA and SQIVND (reference sequence). CDR3 region: CASSRLAGVPGELFF. The CDR3 DNA is TGTGCCAGTAGTCGCCTAGCGGGGGTACCCGGGGAGCTGTTTTTT.

The rearrangement joins TRBV11-2 to TRBJ2-3; D call uncertain. Trimming shortened V by 7 bases and J by 0 bases, and 8 bases separated the two germline ends. Germline V CDR1 and CDR2: SGHAT, FQNNGV. This CDR3 has 13 amino acids. The CDR3 loop reads CASKTASTDTQYF. The CDR3 bases are TGTGCCAGCAAGACTGCTAGCACAGATACGCAGTATTTT.

The chain joins TRBV4-1 to TRBJ1-5; D possibly corresponds to TRBD1 (5 bases). The CDR3 has 18 amino acids. Germline V lookup: CDR1 MGHRA, CDR2 YSYEKL. V lost 4 bases, J lost 2 bases, and 21 bases lay in between. The CDR3 coding sequence is TGCGCCAGCAGCCCGAGGGAGGGGCAAGGGGACGGCAATCAGCCCCAGCATTTT. Its protein is CASSPREGQGDGNQPQHF.

This clone was seen just once. The genes are TRBV7-2 and TRBJ2-7, with TRBD2 identical over 10 bases. J was trimmed by 4 bases and V by 1 base; bases with no gene match: 7. Germline V gene data show CDR1 as SGHTA and CDR2 as FQGNSA. This CDR3 has 16 residues. The CDR3 sequence is CASSLGFSGGSYEQYF. The CDR3 DNA sequence: TGTGCCAGCAGCTTAGGTTTTAGCGGGGGGTCTTACGAGCAGTACTTC.

The chain couples TRBV28 to TRBJ1-5; 9 positions match TRBD1. V lost 5 bases, J lost 5 bases, and 10 bases stayed unmatched. The CDR3 has 16 residues. In germline, CDR1 is MDHEN, CDR2 SYDVKM. The CDR3 is CASSPGGQGFYQPQHF. CDR3 nucleotides: TGTGCCAGCAGTCCTGGCGGACAGGGGTTTTATCAGCCCCAGCATTTT. The full variable domain, in which reference TRBV28 and TRBJ1-5 provide the parts outside the CDR3, is DVKVTQSSRYLVKRTGEKVFLECVQDMDHENMFWYRQDPGLGLRLIYFSYDVKMKEKGDIPEGYSVSREKKERFSLILESASTNQTSMYLCASSPGGQGFYQPQHFGDGTRLSIL.

The V gene is TRBV11-1, the J gene TRBJ2-7, with D possibly TRBD1 on 5 matching bases. The ends were cut back, 2 bases at V and 2 bases at J, with 13 bases in the middle. The CDR3 totals 15 residues. Germline lookup yields CDR1 SGHAT and CDR2 FQDESV (reference sequence). As DNA, the CDR3 is TGTGCCAGCAGCTTACAGGGATCATTAACCTACGAGCAGTACTTC. Amino acids: CASSLQGSLTYEQYF. Full variable domain (outside the CDR3, taken from reference TRBV11-1 and TRBJ2-7): EAEVAQSPRYKITEKSQAVAFWCDPISGHATLYWYRQILGQGPELLVQFQDESVVDDSQLPKDRFSAERLKGVDSTLKIQPAELGDSAMYLCASSLQGSLTYEQYFGPGTRLTVT.

The gene calls are TRBV28 and TRBJ2-7, with D possibly matching TRBD2 (5 bases). Germline V lookup: CDR1 MDHEN, CDR2 SYDVKM. This CDR3 has 12 amino acids. Trimming took off 7 bases at V and 0 bases at J, with 7 bases between the two ends. The CDR3 DNA is TGTGCCAGCATACGGGGCTCCTACGAGCAGTACTTC. Translation gives CASIRGSYEQYF.

V gene TRBV14 combines with J gene TRBJ1-1; no definite D call. The V gene lost 0 bases and the J gene lost 10 bases, with 15 bases spanning the gap. The CDR3 is made up of 14 amino acids. In germline, CDR1 is SGHDN, CDR2 FVKESK. The CDR3 spells CASSQDASGLPAFF. In nucleotides, the CDR3 is TGTGCCAGCAGCCAAGATGCCTCCGGACTTCCAGCTTTCTTT.

The rearrangement uses TRBV6-1 and TRBJ1-1; D is undetermined. The CDR3 is 15 amino acids. Germline V gene data show CDR1 as MNHNS and CDR2 as SASEGT. V was trimmed by 3 bases and J by 1 base, leaving 12 bases between them. The CDR3 reads CASSDRGRANTEAFF. The CDR3 nucleotides read TGTGCCAGCAGTGATCGAGGGAGGGCGAACACTGAAGCTTTCTTT.

V and J are TRBV11-2 and TRBJ1-2; 9 nucleotides align to TRBD1. Per the germline V gene, CDR1 is SGHAT and CDR2 is FQNNGV. V lost 5 bases, J lost 8 bases, and 6 bases stayed unmatched. The CDR3 consists of 13 residues. The chain's CDR3 is CASSTRQGVGYTF. In DNA form, the CDR3 reads TGTGCCAGCAGCACCCGACAGGGGGTGGGCTACACCTTC.

In DNA, the CDR3 is TGTGCCAGCAGCCAATCGGGGGCACATGAAAACACCGGGGAGCTGTTTTTT. It specifies CASSQSGAHENTGELFF. The chain joins TRBV16 to TRBJ2-2; D may be TRBD1 (6 bases). The V end lost 0 bases, the J end lost 2 bases, and 13 bases lay between the germline ends. CDR3 size: 17 residues. Germline V gene sequence: CDR1 KGHSY, CDR2 FQNENV.

This chain joins TRBV2 and TRBJ2-2, with TRBD1 as a possible D gene (5 bases). The CDR3 extends over 12 amino acids. The V and J ends lost 8 bases and 6 bases respectively, with 10 bases between them. The germline V gene encodes CDR1 SNHLY and CDR2 FYNNEI. The CDR3 protein is CASGQQAGELFF. DNA for the CDR3: TGTGCCAGCGGACAACAGGCCGGGGAGCTGTTTTTT.

This sequence joins TRBV5-1 and TRBJ1-1, with 8 bases fitting TRBD1. The CDR3 runs to 14 residues. The trim removed 3 bases at V and 4 bases at J, leaving 5 bases unmatched. CDR1 and CDR2 from the germline V gene are SGHRS and YFSETQ. The CDR3, as DNA: TGCGCCAGCAGCTGGACAGGGCTGAGCACTGAAGCTTTCTTT. Its protein product is CASSWTGLSTEAFF.

This chain connects TRBV10-3 to TRBJ2-1; the match to TRBD2 covers 7 bases. With 3 bases clipped from V and 10 bases from J, the junction kept 6 bases outside the gene matches. The CDR3 is 13 residues long. Germline V gives CDR1 ENHRY, CDR2 SYGVKD. In DNA, the CDR3 is TGTGCCATCAGTGAAGGGACTACCAGGGAGCAGTTCTTC. The encoded protein is CAISEGTTREQFF.

This clone was detected once. CDR3 in amino acids: CAISAQTGAEGDTEAFF. CDR3 nucleotides: TGTGCCATCAGTGCCCAGACAGGGGCCGAGGGGGACACTGAAGCTTTCTTT. The rearrangement uses TRBV10-3 and TRBJ1-1; 8 bases match TRBD1. The CDR3 is made up of 17 amino acids. J was trimmed by 3 bases and V by 4 bases; bases with no gene match: 13. The germline CDR1 and CDR2 sequences are ENHRY and SYGVKD.